This T cell receptor (beta chain) was observed in a study of blood T cell repertoires in COVID-19. The V gene's germline CDR1 is ENHRY and CDR2 SYGVKD. This CDR3 spans 14 amino acids. With V trimmed by 4 bases and J by 0 bases, 0 bases remained unmatched. Profiling relied on immunoSEQ multiplex PCR, and the TCRdb table lists in-frame clones only, not all of them. The sample has approximately 230,000 clones; 88% are singletons. The sample comprised peripheral blood. This receptor was obtained from a woman in her 30s with COVID-19, enrolled during active disease. The chain has TRBV10-3 and TRBJ2-7; 10 bases map to TRBD2. The CDR3 coding sequence is TGTGCCATCAGTGCTAGCGGGAGCTCCTACGAGCAGTACGTC. Residues: CAISASGSSYEQYV.